The rows below give T cell receptor beta chains drawn from one sample of a study of T cells in Graves' hyperthyroidism and ophthalmopathy. MiXCR, applied by TCRdb to the multiplex PCR reads, yields one record per CDR3 protein. The sample contains fewer than 400,000 distinct CDR3 sequences, roughly 13% of which appear only once. Input material: blood. The source is a man aged 50-60 years with Graves' ophthalmopathy. The CDR3 runs from the conserved cysteine through the conserved F or W. The D gene is left open where the match is weak. Clone size is given for some rows only: seen once, a few or many times, or a class if the clone is expanded.

abundance: many; j_gene: TRBJ2-2; len: 15; v_gene: TRBV28; d_gene: -; CDR3aa: CASTFTPPRTGELFF; CDR3nt: TGTGCCAGCACCTTCACCCCGCCTAGAACCGGGGAGCTGTTTTTT
abundance: many; j_gene: TRBJ1-1; len: 13; v_gene: TRBV30; d_gene: TRBD1; CDR3aa: CAWTRDRATEAFF; CDR3nt: TGTGCCTGGACTCGGGACAGGGCCACTGAAGCTTTCTTT
abundance: many; j_gene: TRBJ1-1; len: 13; v_gene: TRBV2; d_gene: -; CDR3aa: CASSEFGNTEAFF; CDR3nt: TGTGCCAGCAGTGAATTCGGGAACACTGAAGCTTTCTTT
abundance: few; j_gene: TRBJ1-2; len: 12; v_gene: TRBV6-1; d_gene: -; CDR3aa: CASSPGNVGYTF; CDR3nt: TGTGCCAGCAGTCCCGGAAACGTGGGCTACACCTTC
abundance: many; j_gene: TRBJ2-7; len: 16; v_gene: TRBV6-1; d_gene: TRBD1; CDR3aa: CASSHLRGTGFHEQYF; CDR3nt: TGTGCCAGCAGCCACCTCCGAGGGACAGGGTTCCACGAGCAGTACTTC
abundance: many; j_gene: TRBJ2-7; len: 13; v_gene: TRBV30; d_gene: -; CDR3aa: CAWTGIVGYEQYF; CDR3nt: TGTGCCTGGACAGGGATAGTTGGGTACGAGCAGTACTTC
abundance: many; j_gene: TRBJ2-7; len: 17; v_gene: TRBV12-3/TRBV12-4; d_gene: TRBD2; CDR3aa: CASSHEGGGRITYEQYF; CDR3nt: TGTGCCAGCAGCCATGAGGGAGGCGGGAGGATCACCTACGAGCAGTACTTC
abundance: many; j_gene: TRBJ2-1; len: 11; v_gene: TRBV3-1; d_gene: -; CDR3aa: CASSQTRYLFF; CDR3nt: TGTGCCAGCAGCCAAACCCGTTATCTGTTCTTC
abundance: many; j_gene: TRBJ1-5; len: 15; v_gene: TRBV27; d_gene: -; CDR3aa: CASSLSGPGNQPQHF; CDR3nt: TGTGCCAGCAGTTTATCGGGTCCTGGCAATCAGCCCCAGCATTTT
abundance: -; j_gene: TRBJ2-3; len: 14; v_gene: TRBV29-1; d_gene: TRBD1; CDR3aa: CSVRDRARTDTQYF; CDR3nt: TGCAGCGTACGGGACAGGGCAAGGACAGATACGCAGTATTTT
abundance: -; j_gene: TRBJ2-7; len: 17; v_gene: TRBV20-1; d_gene: TRBD2; CDR3aa: CSAKRSSGRAGYNEQYF; CDR3nt: TGCAGTGCTAAAAGATCAAGCGGGAGGGCAGGGTACAATGAGCAGTACTTC
abundance: -; j_gene: TRBJ2-3; len: 16; v_gene: TRBV19; d_gene: -; CDR3aa: CASSIDTGLGTDTQYF; CDR3nt: TGTGCCAGTAGTATAGACACCGGCCTCGGGACAGATACGCAGTATTTT
abundance: many; j_gene: TRBJ2-1; len: 13; v_gene: TRBV3-1; d_gene: -; CDR3aa: CASSQQNYNEQFF; CDR3nt: TGTGCCAGCAGCCAACAGAACTACAATGAGCAGTTCTTC
abundance: few; j_gene: TRBJ2-1; len: 14; v_gene: TRBV20-1; d_gene: -; CDR3aa: CSATLGDGHNEQFF; CDR3nt: TGCAGTGCTACCTTGGGGGACGGGCACAATGAGCAGTTCTTC
abundance: many; j_gene: TRBJ2-5; len: 16; v_gene: TRBV20-1; d_gene: TRBD2; CDR3aa: CSASGTSGTSGETQYF; CDR3nt: TGCAGTGCTTCTGGGACTAGCGGGACATCTGGAGAGACCCAGTACTTC
abundance: many; j_gene: TRBJ2-3; len: 13; v_gene: TRBV11-2; d_gene: -; CDR3aa: CASSLLVGDTQYF; CDR3nt: TGTGCCAGCAGCTTATTAGTTGGCGATACGCAGTATTTT
abundance: many; j_gene: TRBJ2-3; len: 11; v_gene: TRBV3-1; d_gene: -; CDR3aa: CASSQSNTQYF; CDR3nt: TGTGCCAGCAGCCAATCAAATACGCAGTATTTT
abundance: -; j_gene: TRBJ2-5; len: 13; v_gene: TRBV29-1; d_gene: TRBD1; CDR3aa: CSAGTGDQETQYF; CDR3nt: TGCAGCGCCGGGACAGGGGACCAAGAGACCCAGTACTTC
abundance: -; j_gene: TRBJ2-1; len: 13; v_gene: TRBV27; d_gene: TRBD1; CDR3aa: CASSLSSGTGGFF; CDR3nt: TGTGCCAGCAGTTTATCCTCCGGGACAGGGGGGTTCTTC
abundance: -; j_gene: TRBJ2-7; len: 15; v_gene: TRBV5-6; d_gene: TRBD2; CDR3aa: CASSFWGLVTYEQYF; CDR3nt: TGTGCCAGCAGCTTTTGGGGACTAGTTACGTACGAGCAGTACTTC
abundance: many; j_gene: TRBJ2-3; len: 17; v_gene: TRBV28; d_gene: TRBD2; CDR3aa: CASSSLLRTSGPDTQYF; CDR3nt: TGTGCCAGCAGTTCACTCCTCAGGACTAGCGGGCCAGATACGCAGTATTTT
abundance: few; j_gene: TRBJ1-1; len: 13; v_gene: TRBV7-9; d_gene: -; CDR3aa: CASSRGENTEAFF; CDR3nt: TGTGCCAGCAGCCGAGGGGAGAACACTGAAGCTTTCTTT
abundance: many; j_gene: TRBJ2-3; len: 15; v_gene: TRBV7-6; d_gene: -; CDR3aa: CASSSSTNPTDTQYF; CDR3nt: TGTGCCAGCAGCTCCTCTACTAACCCCACAGATACGCAGTATTTT
abundance: few; j_gene: TRBJ2-5; len: 14; v_gene: TRBV19; d_gene: TRBD2; CDR3aa: CASGRGGHEGTQYF; CDR3nt: TGTGCCAGTGGACGGGGGGGTCACGAAGGGACCCAGTACTTC
abundance: few; j_gene: TRBJ2-1; len: 19; v_gene: TRBV4-1; d_gene: TRBD2; CDR3aa: CASSQVGSLAGEGLGEQCF; CDR3nt: TGCGCCAGCAGCCAAGTGGGTTCGCTAGCGGGAGAAGGTCTAGGGGAGCAGTGCTTC
abundance: few; j_gene: TRBJ1-5; len: 12; v_gene: TRBV6-1; d_gene: -; CDR3aa: CASSELLQPQHF; CDR3nt: TGTGCCAGCAGTGAATTGTTACAGCCCCAGCATTTT
abundance: many; j_gene: TRBJ2-1; len: 16; v_gene: TRBV2; d_gene: TRBD2; CDR3aa: CASTSGVAGGDNEQFF; CDR3nt: TGTGCCAGCACCTCGGGGGTAGCGGGGGGGGACAATGAGCAGTTCTTC
abundance: few; j_gene: TRBJ2-7; len: 15; v_gene: TRBV9; d_gene: TRBD2; CDR3aa: CASSVVTSEAYEQYF; CDR3nt: TGTGCCAGCAGCGTAGTTACTAGCGAAGCCTACGAGCAGTACTTC
abundance: -; j_gene: TRBJ2-5; len: 15; v_gene: TRBV6-5; d_gene: -; CDR3aa: CASSYSGNRMETQYF; CDR3nt: TGTGCCAGCAGTTACTCTGGGAACCGGATGGAGACCCAGTACTTC
abundance: -; j_gene: TRBJ2-1; len: 15; v_gene: TRBV6-2/TRBV6-3; d_gene: TRBD1; CDR3aa: CASSNRGYSYNEQFF; CDR3nt: TGTGCCAGCAGTAACAGGGGATACTCCTACAATGAGCAGTTCTTC
abundance: many; j_gene: TRBJ2-5; len: 14; v_gene: TRBV3-1; d_gene: -; CDR3aa: CASSHLSTGETQYF; CDR3nt: TGTGCCAGCAGCCATCTGTCCACGGGAGAGACCCAGTACTTC
abundance: many; j_gene: TRBJ1-1; len: 15; v_gene: TRBV4-2; d_gene: -; CDR3aa: CASSQDVQRYTEAFF; CDR3nt: TGTGCCAGCAGCCAAGATGTACAGCGTTACACTGAAGCTTTCTTT
abundance: -; j_gene: TRBJ1-1; len: 19; v_gene: TRBV7-9; d_gene: -; CDR3aa: CASSPKGHTAAESNTEAFF; CDR3nt: TGTGCCAGCAGCCCGAAGGGACACACGGCGGCTGAGTCGAACACTGAAGCTTTCTTT
abundance: -; j_gene: TRBJ2-4; len: 12; v_gene: TRBV20-1; d_gene: -; CDR3aa: CSAGVAKNIQYF; CDR3nt: TGCAGTGCTGGGGTAGCCAAAAACATTCAGTACTTC
abundance: many; j_gene: TRBJ2-7; len: 14; v_gene: TRBV20-1; d_gene: TRBD2; CDR3aa: CSARDGRETYEQYF; CDR3nt: TGCAGTGCTAGAGACGGGAGGGAAACCTACGAGCAGTACTTC
abundance: -; j_gene: TRBJ2-2; len: 12; v_gene: TRBV24-1; d_gene: -; CDR3aa: CATSATTGELFF; CDR3nt: TGTGCCACCAGTGCGACCACCGGGGAGCTGTTTTTT
abundance: many; j_gene: TRBJ2-7; len: 17; v_gene: TRBV9; d_gene: -; CDR3aa: CASSVSGSTGPSLEQYF; CDR3nt: TGTGCCAGCAGCGTCAGTGGGTCTACCGGGCCCAGCCTCGAGCAGTACTTC
abundance: many; j_gene: TRBJ2-1; len: 16; v_gene: TRBV7-9; d_gene: TRBD2; CDR3aa: CASSQRKGLWVDEQFF; CDR3nt: TGTGCCAGCAGCCAACGAAAGGGACTATGGGTGGATGAGCAGTTCTTC
abundance: many; j_gene: TRBJ2-5; len: 15; v_gene: TRBV5-8; d_gene: TRBD1; CDR3aa: CASSLSQGAGETQYF; CDR3nt: TGTGCCAGCAGCTTGAGCCAGGGGGCCGGGGAGACCCAGTACTTC
abundance: few; j_gene: TRBJ2-5; len: 15; v_gene: TRBV6-1; d_gene: -; CDR3aa: CASSEFGTTQETQYF; CDR3nt: TGTGCCAGCAGTGAATTTGGGACAACGCAAGAGACCCAGTACTTC
abundance: many; j_gene: TRBJ1-4; len: 15; v_gene: TRBV11-2; d_gene: -; CDR3aa: CASSPGGSLNEKLFF; CDR3nt: TGTGCCAGCAGCCCCGGGGGCAGTCTCAATGAAAAACTGTTTTTT
abundance: many; j_gene: TRBJ1-2; len: 20; v_gene: TRBV14; d_gene: -; CDR3aa: CASSQELILGSFRSTYGYTF; CDR3nt: TGTGCCAGCAGCCAAGAACTGATCCTCGGGAGCTTCCGATCCACCTATGGCTACACCTTC
abundance: many; j_gene: TRBJ2-1; len: 13; v_gene: TRBV11-3; d_gene: -; CDR3aa: CASSLDFVNEQFF; CDR3nt: TGTGCCAGCAGCTTAGATTTTGTCAATGAGCAGTTCTTC
abundance: -; j_gene: TRBJ1-6; len: 14; v_gene: TRBV6-1; d_gene: TRBD1; CDR3aa: CASKTGDLNSPLHF; CDR3nt: TGTGCCAGCAAGACAGGGGATTTGAATTCACCCCTCCACTTT
abundance: -; j_gene: TRBJ2-6; len: 16; v_gene: TRBV27; d_gene: -; CDR3aa: CASSLSWVSGANVLTF; CDR3nt: TGTGCCAGCAGTTTATCGTGGGTCTCTGGGGCCAACGTCCTGACTTTC